This T cell receptor beta chain is drawn from a study of graft-versus-host responses after intestinal transplantation. Study as a whole: Anti-thymocyte globulin induction preceded three to four years of tacrolimus and steroid maintenance in all recipients.

Profiling relied on immunoSEQ multiplex PCR, and the TCRdb table lists in-frame clones only, not all of them. The sample yields over 75,000 clones, under 95% seen once. This clone has a handful of counts. Antigen unknown. The V and J ends lost 8 bases and 4 bases respectively, with 15 bases between them. This CDR3 has 13 residues. Germline values: CDR1 MNHNS, CDR2 SASEGT. Study results and caveats: After transplant, early declines in HvG clones were associated with peak levels of circulating GvH clones. GvH clones turned up in recipient marrow; some had shown up first in ileum or blood.

This material consisted of unstimulated CD8+ T cells sorted from spleen or lymph node cells, taken before transplant. The chain combines TRBV6-1 with TRBJ2-7, with D maybe TRBD2 (7 bases). The sequence came from a human donor who was the organ donor for an intestinal transplant. CDR3 sequence (DNA): TGTGCCAGCTCAGTGCGGGGGCCGTACGAGCAGTACTTC. Translation: CASSVRGPYEQYF.